The 10 T cell receptor beta chains reported below all come from one sample, sequenced in a study of T-cell memory formation after mild COVID-19. TCRdb called the 5' RACE reads again in MiXCR, with one record for every CDR3 protein. Of some 600,000 distinct CDR3 sequences in the sample, 15% to 20% are singletons; the top ten hold approximately 8.1%. The material sequenced was PBMCs or a T cell subset sorted from them (not recorded which). The receptors shown here come from an adult woman who had mild COVID-19 (a few samples of this study predate the infection). Cell type and time point are not known.

The rearrangement uses TRBV6-5 and TRBJ1-2; weak D call: TRBD1 (6 bases). In germline, CDR1 is MNHEY, CDR2 SVGAGI. V lost 6 bases and J 3 bases, leaving 11 bases between the germline ends. This CDR3 contains 13 residues. As DNA, the CDR3 is TGTGCCAGCAGAAGGGGGAGTGACTATGGCTACACCTTC. As protein: CASRRGSDYGYTF.

This clonotype was found many times. V usage is TRBV7-9 and J usage is TRBJ2-1, with D unclear. The V and J ends lost 0 bases and 4 bases respectively, with 10 bases between them. Looked up from germline, CDR1 is SEHNR and CDR2 is FQNEAQ (reference sequence). The CDR3 is 15 amino acids. In nucleotides, the CDR3 is TGTGCCAGCAGCTTAGCTCGAAGCTTATACAATGAGCAGTTCTTC. Translation gives CASSLARSLYNEQFF.

This clonotype was seen repeatedly, ten times or more. DNA of the CDR3: TGCAGTGCTAGAGATAGAGGCGGGGGAGACTCAGATACGCAGTATTTT. Translated: CSARDRGGGDSDTQYF. The rearrangement links TRBV20-1 to TRBJ2-3; 7 nucleotides align to TRBD2. Trimming took 0 bases from V and 4 from J; bases not matched to a gene: 10. Germline V lookup: CDR1 DFQATT, CDR2 SNEGSKA (reference sequence). This CDR3 region has 16 residues.

This chain uses TRBV28 with TRBJ2-1; 14 positions agree with TRBD2. With 4 bases clipped from V and 9 bases from J, the junction kept 11 bases outside the gene matches. In germline, CDR1 is MDHEN, CDR2 SYDVKM. The CDR3 runs 17 residues. CDR3 sequence: CASSSSGTSGSGGEQFF. The DNA of the CDR3 is TGTGCCAGCAGTTCTTCCGGGACTAGCGGGAGTGGCGGTGAGCAGTTCTTC.

V gene TRBV29-1 combines with J gene TRBJ2-7; D is perhaps TRBD1 (5 bases). The V gene's germline CDR1 is SQVTM and CDR2 ANQGSEA. V was trimmed by 1 base and J by 2 bases, leaving 18 bases between them. There are 16 residues in the CDR3. This chain's CDR3 is CSVEGTLDRLTYEQYF. The CDR3 nucleotides read TGCAGCGTTGAAGGGACACTGGACCGCCTCACCTACGAGCAGTACTTC.

In this sample, this clonotype turned up a few times. This chain joins TRBV19 and TRBJ2-7; no firm D call. Germline V gene lookup returns CDR1 LNHDA and CDR2 SQIVND (reference sequence). Trimming cost V 5 bases and J 6 bases, with 8 bases left between them. The CDR3 length is 11 residues. CDR3 in DNA: TGTGCCAGTAGTTGGACCGCCGAGCAGTACTTC. Its translation is CASSWTAEQYF.

The chain uses TRBV29-1 and TRBJ2-3; TRBD2 agrees at 8 bases. The CDR3 consists of 14 residues. V dropped 5 bases and J dropped 5; count of bases not matched to a gene: 9. Per germline, CDR1 SQVTM and CDR2 ANQGSEA. CDR3 DNA sequence: TGCAGCGTTTATAACGGGAGGGCCGGAGATACGCAGTATTTT. Its translation is CSVYNGRAGDTQYF.

The chain joins TRBV4-1 to TRBJ2-3; D possibly corresponds to TRBD2 (6 bases). Germline V gene data show CDR1 as MGHRA and CDR2 as YSYEKL. The CDR3 has 17 amino acids. Deletions cut 3 bases from V and 0 bases from J, with 16 bases between. The CDR3 sequence is CASSHPGDFDSTDTQYF. Written as DNA, the CDR3 is TGCGCCAGCAGCCATCCGGGGGACTTCGATAGCACAGATACGCAGTATTTT.

The rearrangement uses TRBV7-9 and TRBJ1-5, with a possible D match to TRBD1 (6 bases). CDR3 length: 13 amino acids. Germline CDR1 SEHNR, CDR2 FQNEAQ (reference sequence). The V and J ends lost 5 bases and 11 bases respectively, with 16 bases between them. The CDR3 reads CASSTPGGGAQHF. DNA of the CDR3: TGTGCCAGCAGCACCCCGGGGGGGGGCGCCCAGCATTTT.

This clonotype was seen only a few times. The CDR3 coding sequence is TGTGCCAGCAGTTACAGTGTGGCCATGACTAGCACAGATACGCAGTATTTT. Protein: CASSYSVAMTSTDTQYF. The rearrangement uses TRBV6-5 and TRBJ2-3; D not resolved. Germline CDR1 and CDR2: MNHEY and SVGAGI. The CDR3 contains 17 residues. The V and J ends lost 2 bases and 0 bases respectively, with 15 bases between them.